This record looks at one T cell receptor beta chain sequence and its context. Its recognized antigen is unknown. No clone much larger than this one lies a single base away; base qualities are absent. Via the germline V gene, CDR1 is SGHRS and CDR2 YFSETQ. Germline trimming: 4 bases from V, 5 bases from J; junction bases outside gene matches: 8. Reading from cysteine to phenylalanine, the CDR3 counts 14 amino acids. The only DNA kept is the CDR3, 42 bases in frame from the first base. These data belong to a study of a mutant IDH1 vaccine in newly diagnosed glioma (TCRdb year 2021). General notes on the study: The 32 treated patients were about 60% male and roughly 40% female, with a mean age of approximately 40 years. Peripheral blood was drawn at six visits: V03 (baseline), V05, V07, V10, V12 and V13. Prior to enrollment, patients had been given standard therapy consisting of radiotherapy alone, temozolomide alone, or radiochemotherapy with temozolomide, with the combination given to most patients. For exploratory analyses, longitudinal TCRB deep sequencing was carried out in 25 treated patients wherever samples were available. Results and caveats for the whole study, not just this receptor: Across multiple MHC alleles, vaccine-induced immune responses were seen in about 93% of patients. According to the authors, sample limitations meant that analyses of patient blood samples could not be reproduced. Changes in the top peripheral T cell clonotypes picked up by TCRB sequencing did not appear to be linked to pseudoprogression. PBMC samples for TCRB deep sequencing were selected based on availability.

The method was the immunoSEQ multiplex PCR assay. Rearranged TCR beta chain sequences were amplified with the hsTCRB Kit following the manufacturer's protocol. An Illumina MiSeq was used to sequence the TCRB libraries. Per the authors' processing: Demultiplexing, trimming and gene mapping were performed with the kit vendor's proprietary platform. The table comes from immuneACCESS by way of TCRdb, which keeps in-frame sequences with V and J called. Part of the clones is missing from these tables; in studies checked, under half for an unresolved V gene and the rest for unknown reasons. V, J and clone size are taken as reported in that table, and D and trimming were inferred from the DNA itself. The sample includes tens of thousands of clones, with under 90% observed a single time. The top ten clones comprise around 7% of the sample. This specimen's time point label, per the study, means: baseline, week 1 (first vaccination visit). The sample's treatment or condition label is to be understood as: pre-vaccination baseline after standard-of-care therapy. Newly diagnosed WHO grade 3 or 4 IDH1-mutant astrocytomas showing loss of nuclear ATRX were present in the donors. The samples were drawn from NOA16, a multicentre, single-arm, open-label phase I trial in Germany that tested a mutant IDH1 peptide vaccine in humans for the first time. For immunogenicity testing, the blood drawn at visit V03 was used as the baseline sample. The DNeasy Blood and Tissue Kit was used to extract genomic DNA from EDTA blood for TCRB sequencing.

The sample in question was PBMCs, obtained from a glioma patient treated with radiotherapy, temozolomide or both. The source is a woman aged 45-59 years with glioma. In this chain, TRBV5-1 is recombined with TRBJ2-5, and 7 junctional nucleotides match TRBD2. The encoded CDR3 is CASSGGLTVETQYF. The nucleotide sequence is TGCGCCAGCAGCGGGGGACTAACCGTGGAGACCCAGTACTTC.